Sequencing of this T cell receptor (beta chain) was carried out in a study of T cells in localized non-small cell lung cancer. Turning to this clone: The target antigen is unknown.

Broader study findings: Adjacent lung had a median roughly 60 of the 100 largest tumor clones. Higher adjacent-lung clonality was associated with shorter survival.

Clones were read by immunoSEQ multiplex PCR, and TCRdb kept only the in-frame ones, dropping some. Of tens of thousands of clones listed, under 90% are singletons. Losses at the gene ends were 5 bases for V and 12 bases for J; bases not matched to a gene: 11. This CDR3 is 13 amino acids long. Per the germline V gene, CDR1 is SGHTA and CDR2 is FQGNSA. The chain employs TRBV7-2 and TRBJ2-7; the match to TRBD1 covers 9 bases. This clonotype was sampled from a man aged 35 to 69 with stage I squamous cell lung carcinoma. Material: peripheral blood, obtained before any cancer treatment. CDR3 residues: CASSAGDRADPYF. Here the CDR3 DNA reads TGTGCCAGCAGCGCAGGGGACAGGGCGGACCCGTACTTC. The full variable domain, completed using reference TRBV7-2 and TRBJ2-7, is GAGVSQSPSNKVTEKGKDVELRCDPISGHTALYWYRQSLGQGLEFLIYFQGNSAPDKSGLPSDRFSAERTGGSVSTLTIQRTQQEDSAVYLCASSAGDRADPYFGPGTRLTVT.